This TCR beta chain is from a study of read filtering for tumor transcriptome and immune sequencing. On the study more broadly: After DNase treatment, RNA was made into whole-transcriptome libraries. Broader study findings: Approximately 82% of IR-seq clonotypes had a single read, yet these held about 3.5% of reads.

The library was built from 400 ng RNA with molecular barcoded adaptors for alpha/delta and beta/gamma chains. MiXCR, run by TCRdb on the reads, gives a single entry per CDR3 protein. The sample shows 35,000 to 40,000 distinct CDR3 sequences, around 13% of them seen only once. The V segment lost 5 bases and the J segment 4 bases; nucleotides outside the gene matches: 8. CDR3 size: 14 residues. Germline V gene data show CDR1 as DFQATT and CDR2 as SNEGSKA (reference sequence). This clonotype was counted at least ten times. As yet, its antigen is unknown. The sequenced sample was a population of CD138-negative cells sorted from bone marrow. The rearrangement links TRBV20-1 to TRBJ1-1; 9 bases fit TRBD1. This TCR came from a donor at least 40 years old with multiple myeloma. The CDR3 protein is CSAGPQGAGTEAFF. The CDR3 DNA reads TGCAGTGCTGGACCACAGGGGGCTGGCACTGAAGCTTTCTTT.